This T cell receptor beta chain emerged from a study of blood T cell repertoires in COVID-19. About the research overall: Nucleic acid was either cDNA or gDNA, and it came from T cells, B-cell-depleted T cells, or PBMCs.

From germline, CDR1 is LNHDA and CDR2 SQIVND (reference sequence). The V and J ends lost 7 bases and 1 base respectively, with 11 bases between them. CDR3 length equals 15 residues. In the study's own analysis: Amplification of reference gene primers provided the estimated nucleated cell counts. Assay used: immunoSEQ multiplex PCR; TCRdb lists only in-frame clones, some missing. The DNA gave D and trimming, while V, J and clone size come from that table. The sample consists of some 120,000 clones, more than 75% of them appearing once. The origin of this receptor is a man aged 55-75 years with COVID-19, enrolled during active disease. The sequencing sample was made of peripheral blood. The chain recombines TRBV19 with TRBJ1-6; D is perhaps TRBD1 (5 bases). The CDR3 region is CASTGGASYNSPLHF. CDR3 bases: TGTGCCAGTACGGGAGGGGCGTCCTATAATTCACCCCTCCACTTT.